What follows are 7 T cell receptor beta chains derived from one specimen sequenced in a study of patients and donors after allogeneic stem cell transplantation. TCRdb re-analysed the RT-PCR reads in MiXCR, keeping a single row per CDR3 protein. The sample contains over 350,000 distinct CDR3 sequences, 16% of which appear only once. Sequencing input: blood, either unsorted or a sorted T cell fraction (not recorded which). The receptors originated from a human donor who was either an allogeneic HSCT recipient or a stem cell or donor lymphocyte infusion donor (not recorded which). It is not recorded whose cells these are; they may come from a transplant donor.

This clonotype was picked up many times. This sequence joins TRBV9 and TRBJ1-1; possible D gene TRBD1, 6 bases. V was cut by 3 bases and J by 0 bases, with 12 bases left in between. CDR1 and CDR2 from the germline V gene are SGDLS and YYNGEE. CDR3 length equals 15 residues. This CDR3 is CASSAPGQMNTEAFF. The DNA of the CDR3 is TGTGCCAGCAGCGCGCCCGGACAGATGAACACTGAAGCTTTCTTT.

V usage is TRBV6-1 and J usage is TRBJ2-1; D remains unclear. V gave up 6 bases and J gave up 0 bases, with 21 bases separating them. The CDR3 consists of 18 residues. CDR1 and CDR2 (germline): MNHNS, SASEGT. In DNA form, the CDR3 reads TGTGCCAGCAGGCCCAAACCTGGCAAGCCGAGCTCCTACAATGAGCAGTTCTTC. This translates into CASRPKPGKPSSYNEQFF.

This clonotype was recorded many times. This chain joins TRBV20-1 and TRBJ2-7; 10 nucleotides line up with TRBD2. Trimming at V came to 0 bases and at J to 4 bases, leaving 9 bases not matched to a gene. Germline CDR1 DFQATT, CDR2 SNEGSKA (reference sequence). The CDR3 is made up of 16 amino acids. CDR3 nucleotides: TGCAGTGCTAGAGATAGGCCAGCGGGGGGGATATACGAGCAGTACTTC. Translating gives CSARDRPAGGIYEQYF.

The rearrangement joins TRBV6-2 or TRBV6-3 to TRBJ2-3, with D possibly TRBD2 on 6 matching bases. The CDR3 loop spans 17 amino acids. Germline values: CDR1 MNHEY, CDR2 SVGEGT. Trimming left V 2 bases short and J 3 bases short, with 18 bases between. The CDR3 DNA is TGTGCCAGCAGTTACCGGCTGTTGTCGGGGGAAACAGATACGCAGTATTTT. As protein: CASSYRLLSGETDTQYF.

The CDR3 loop is CSARGTAGNVYEQYF. DNA of the CDR3: TGCAGTGCTAGAGGGACAGCGGGTAACGTCTACGAGCAGTACTTC. The genes are TRBV20-1 and TRBJ2-7; D is possibly TRBD1 or TRBD2 (6 bases each). The V and J ends lost 1 base and 3 bases respectively, with 16 bases between them. Germline CDR1 is DFQATT and CDR2 is SNEGSKA (reference sequence). CDR3 length equals 15 residues.

CDR3 region: CASSFFSGGLDEQFF. The DNA for the CDR3 is TGTGCCAGCAGTTTCTTTAGCGGGGGGTTGGATGAGCAGTTCTTC. V and J are TRBV6-5 and TRBJ2-1; 10 bases agree with TRBD2. The germline CDR1 and CDR2 sequences are MNHEY and SVGAGI. V shed 4 bases, J shed 8 bases, and the junction held 8 bases outside the gene matches. The CDR3 runs to 15 residues.

V gene TRBV7-3 combines with J gene TRBJ2-2; D gene ambiguous. CDR3 length: 14 amino acids. CDR1 and CDR2 (germline): SGHTA, FQGTGA. Trimming removed 0 bases at V and 6 bases at J, with 8 bases between. The CDR3 protein is CASSLTFPAGELFF. Here the CDR3 DNA reads TGTGCCAGCAGCTTAACGTTCCCCGCCGGGGAGCTGTTTTTT.